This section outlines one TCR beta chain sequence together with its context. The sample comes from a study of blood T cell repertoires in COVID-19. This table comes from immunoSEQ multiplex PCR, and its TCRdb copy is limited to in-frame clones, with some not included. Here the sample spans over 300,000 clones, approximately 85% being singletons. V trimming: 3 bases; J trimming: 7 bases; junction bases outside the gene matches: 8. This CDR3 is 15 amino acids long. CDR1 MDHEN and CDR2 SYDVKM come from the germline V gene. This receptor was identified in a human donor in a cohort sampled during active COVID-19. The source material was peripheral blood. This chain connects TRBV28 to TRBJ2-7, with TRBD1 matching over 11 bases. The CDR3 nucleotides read TGTGCCAGCAGTTTGTTAGGACAGGGGGCTCGGGAGCAGTACTTC. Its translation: CASSLLGQGAREQYF.